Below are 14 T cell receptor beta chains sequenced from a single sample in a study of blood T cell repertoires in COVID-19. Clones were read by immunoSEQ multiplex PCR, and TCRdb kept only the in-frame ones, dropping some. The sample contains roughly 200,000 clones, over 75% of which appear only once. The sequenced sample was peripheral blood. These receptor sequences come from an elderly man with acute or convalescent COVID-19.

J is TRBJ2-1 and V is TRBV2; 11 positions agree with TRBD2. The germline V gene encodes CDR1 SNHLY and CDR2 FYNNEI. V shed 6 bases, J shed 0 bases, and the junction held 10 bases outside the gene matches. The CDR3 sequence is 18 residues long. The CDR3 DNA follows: TGTGCCAGCAGGGACACCGGGACTAGCGGATACTCCTACAATGAGCAGTTCTTC. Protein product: CASRDTGTSGYSYNEQFF.

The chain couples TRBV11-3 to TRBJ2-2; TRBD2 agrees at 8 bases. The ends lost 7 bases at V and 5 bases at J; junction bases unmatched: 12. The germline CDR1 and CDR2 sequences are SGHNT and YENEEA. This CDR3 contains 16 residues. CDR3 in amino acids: CASNPGGGMETGELFF. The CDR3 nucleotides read TGTGCCAGCAACCCGGGGGGGGGCATGGAAACCGGGGAGCTGTTTTTT.

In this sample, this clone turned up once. CDR3: CASSRFGTEETQYF. In DNA, the CDR3 is TGTGCCAGCAGCCGTTTCGGGACAGAAGAGACCCAGTACTTC. The chain combines TRBV7-3 with TRBJ2-5; TRBD1 matches 7 bases. V was pared by 5 bases and J by 3 bases, with 6 bases of the junction left unmatched. The CDR3 contains 14 residues. Germline values: CDR1 SGHTA, CDR2 FQGTGA.

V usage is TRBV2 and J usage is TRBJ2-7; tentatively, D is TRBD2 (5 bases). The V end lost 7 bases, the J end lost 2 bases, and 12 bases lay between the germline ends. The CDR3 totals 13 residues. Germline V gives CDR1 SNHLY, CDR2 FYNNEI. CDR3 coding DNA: TGTGCCAGCATGACGGGAATGGCCTACGAGCAGTACTTC. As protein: CASMTGMAYEQYF.

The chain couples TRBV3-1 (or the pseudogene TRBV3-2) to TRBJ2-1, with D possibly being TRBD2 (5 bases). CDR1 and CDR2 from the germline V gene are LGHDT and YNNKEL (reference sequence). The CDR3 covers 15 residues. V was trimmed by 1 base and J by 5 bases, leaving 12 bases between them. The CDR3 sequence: CASSQVLALNNEQFF. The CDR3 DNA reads TGTGCCAGCAGCCAAGTATTAGCGCTAAACAATGAGCAGTTCTTC.

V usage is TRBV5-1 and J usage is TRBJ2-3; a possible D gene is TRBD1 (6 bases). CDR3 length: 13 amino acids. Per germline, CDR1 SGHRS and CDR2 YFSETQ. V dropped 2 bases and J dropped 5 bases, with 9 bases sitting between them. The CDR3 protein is CASSFSRGDTQYF. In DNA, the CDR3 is TGCGCCAGCAGCTTCTCCAGGGGAGATACGCAGTATTTT.

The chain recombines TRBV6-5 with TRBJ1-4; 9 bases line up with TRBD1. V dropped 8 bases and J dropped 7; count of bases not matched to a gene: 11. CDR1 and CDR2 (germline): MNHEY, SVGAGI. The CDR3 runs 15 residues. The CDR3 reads CASGSGGTGSEKLFF. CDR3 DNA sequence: TGTGCCAGCGGATCTGGTGGGACAGGGAGTGAAAAACTGTTTTTT.

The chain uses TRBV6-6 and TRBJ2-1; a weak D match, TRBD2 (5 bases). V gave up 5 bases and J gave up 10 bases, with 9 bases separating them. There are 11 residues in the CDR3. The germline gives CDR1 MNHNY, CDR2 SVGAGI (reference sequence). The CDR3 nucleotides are TGTGCCAGCAGTCCCGGAGGAGAGCAGTTCTTC. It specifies CASSPGGEQFF.

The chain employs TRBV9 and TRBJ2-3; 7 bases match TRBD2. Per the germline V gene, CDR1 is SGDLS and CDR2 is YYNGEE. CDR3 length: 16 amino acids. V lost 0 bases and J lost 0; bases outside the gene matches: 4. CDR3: CASSVGLAVSTDTQYF. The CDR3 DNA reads TGTGCCAGCAGCGTAGGGCTAGCGGTTAGCACAGATACGCAGTATTTT.

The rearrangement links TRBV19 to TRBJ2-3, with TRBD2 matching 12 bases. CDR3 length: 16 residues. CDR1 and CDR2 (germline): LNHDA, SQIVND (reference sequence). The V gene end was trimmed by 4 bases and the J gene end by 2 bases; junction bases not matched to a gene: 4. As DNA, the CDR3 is TGTGCCAGTAGTAGGACTAGCGGGGCCTACACAGATACGCAGTATTTT. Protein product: CASSRTSGAYTDTQYF.

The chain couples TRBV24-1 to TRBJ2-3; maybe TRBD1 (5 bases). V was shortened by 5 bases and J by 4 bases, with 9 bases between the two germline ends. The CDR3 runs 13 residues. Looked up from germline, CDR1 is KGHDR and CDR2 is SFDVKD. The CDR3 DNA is TGTGCCACCAGTGCAGGGTTCGCAGATACGCAGTATTTT. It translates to CATSAGFADTQYF.

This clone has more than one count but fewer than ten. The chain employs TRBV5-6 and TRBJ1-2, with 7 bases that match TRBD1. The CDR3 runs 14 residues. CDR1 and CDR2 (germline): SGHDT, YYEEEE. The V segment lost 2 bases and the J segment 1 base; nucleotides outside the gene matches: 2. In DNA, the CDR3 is TGTGCCAGCAGCTTCACAGGGGTTAACTATGGCTACACCTTC. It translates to CASSFTGVNYGYTF. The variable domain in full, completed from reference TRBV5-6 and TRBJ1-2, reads DAGVTQSPTHLIKTRGQQVTLRCSPKSGHDTVSWYQQALGQGPQFIFQYYEEEERQRGNFPDRFSGHQFPNYSSELNVNALLLGDSALYLCASSFTGVNYGYTFGSGTRLTVV.

In DNA form, the CDR3 reads TGTGCCAGTAGTATAGAGGTACGGGGCACCGGGGAGCTGTTTTTT. This codes for CASSIEVRGTGELFF. The V and J genes are TRBV19 and TRBJ2-2, with a weak D call TRBD2 (5 bases). The CDR3 consists of 15 residues. Germline V gene sequence: CDR1 LNHDA, CDR2 SQIVND (reference sequence). Trimming shortened V by 0 bases and J by 4 bases, and 9 bases separated the two germline ends. Full variable domain (outside the CDR3, taken from reference TRBV19 and TRBJ2-2): DGGITQSPKYLFRKEGQNVTLSCEQNLNHDAMYWYRQDPGQGLRLIYYSQIVNDFQKGDIAEGYSVSREKKESFPLTVTSAQKNPTAFYLCASSIEVRGTGELFFGEGSRLTVL.

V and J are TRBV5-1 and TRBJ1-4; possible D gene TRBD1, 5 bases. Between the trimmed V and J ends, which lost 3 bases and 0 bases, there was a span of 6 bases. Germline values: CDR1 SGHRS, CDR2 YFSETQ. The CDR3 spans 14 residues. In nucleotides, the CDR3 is TGCGCCAGCAGCTCGACAGCAACTAATGAAAAACTGTTTTTT. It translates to CASSSTATNEKLFF. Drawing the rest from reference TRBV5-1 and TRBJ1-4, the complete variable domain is KAGVTQTPRYLIKTRGQQVTLSCSPISGHRSVSWYQQTPGQGLQFLFEYFSETQRNKGNFPGRFSGRQFSNSRSEMNVSTLELGDSALYLCASSSTATNEKLFFGSGTQLSVL.